This T cell receptor beta chain derives from a study of T-cell reconstitution after alpha-beta-depleted transplantation in children. Study observations and caveats: Surviving recipient T cells and intrathymic progenitors accounted for some patients' high TCRbeta diversity at day 60.

On this clonotype: Its antigen is unidentified.

In germline, CDR1 is MDHEN, CDR2 SYDVKM. The V gene lost 3 bases and the J gene lost 1 base, with 24 bases spanning the gap. The CDR3 covers 19 residues. Preparing the TCRbeta library involved the use of unique molecular identifiers. TCRdb passed the PCR reads through MiXCR, listing each CDR3 protein once. This table holds about 600,000 distinct CDR3 sequences, under 15% found once. The gene calls are TRBV28 and TRBJ1-2; perhaps TRBD1 as D (6 bases). Material: PBMCs, mostly from graft donor cells, obtained 360 days after TCRalphabeta/CD19-depleted stem cell transplant. This receptor was identified in a male patient aged 10-17 years who had a stem cell transplant for acute myeloid leukemia, so the T cells may come from the graft donor. Here the CDR3 DNA reads TGTGCCAGCAGTTTTCATCGGACGCGGGGGGCGTTTGATAACTATGGCTACACCTTC. Translated: CASSFHRTRGAFDNYGYTF.